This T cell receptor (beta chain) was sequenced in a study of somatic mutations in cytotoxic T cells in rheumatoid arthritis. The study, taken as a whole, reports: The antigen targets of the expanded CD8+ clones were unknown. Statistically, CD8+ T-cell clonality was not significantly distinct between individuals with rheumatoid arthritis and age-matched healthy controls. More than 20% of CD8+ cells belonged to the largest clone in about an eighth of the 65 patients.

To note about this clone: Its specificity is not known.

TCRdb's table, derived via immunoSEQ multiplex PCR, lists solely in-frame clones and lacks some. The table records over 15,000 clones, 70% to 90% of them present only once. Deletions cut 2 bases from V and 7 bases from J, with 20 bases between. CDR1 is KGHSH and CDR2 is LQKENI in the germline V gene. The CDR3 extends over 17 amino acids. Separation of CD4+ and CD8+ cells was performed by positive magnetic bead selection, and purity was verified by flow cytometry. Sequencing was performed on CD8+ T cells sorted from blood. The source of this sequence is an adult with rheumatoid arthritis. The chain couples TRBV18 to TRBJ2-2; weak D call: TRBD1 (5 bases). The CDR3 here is CASSPGSNRRLGGELFF. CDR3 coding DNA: TGTGCCAGCTCACCAGGGTCAAACAGGCGCCTGGGCGGGGAGCTGTTTTTT.